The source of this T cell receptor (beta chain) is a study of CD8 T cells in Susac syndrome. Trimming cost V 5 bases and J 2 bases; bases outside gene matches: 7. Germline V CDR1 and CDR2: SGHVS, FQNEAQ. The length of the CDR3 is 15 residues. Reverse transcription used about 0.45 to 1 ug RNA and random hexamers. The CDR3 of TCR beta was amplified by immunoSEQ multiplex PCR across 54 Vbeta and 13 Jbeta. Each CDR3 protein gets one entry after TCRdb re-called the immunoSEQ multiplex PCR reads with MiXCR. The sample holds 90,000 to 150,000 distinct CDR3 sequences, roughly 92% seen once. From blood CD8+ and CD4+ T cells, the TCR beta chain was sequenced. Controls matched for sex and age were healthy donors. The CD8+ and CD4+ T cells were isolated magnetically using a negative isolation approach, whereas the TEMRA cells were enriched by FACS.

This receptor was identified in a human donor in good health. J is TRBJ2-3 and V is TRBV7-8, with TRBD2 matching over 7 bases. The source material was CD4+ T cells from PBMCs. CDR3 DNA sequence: TGTGCCAGCAGCACACTAGCGTTTCCCACAGATACGCAGTATTTT. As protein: CASSTLAFPTDTQYF.